This T cell receptor (beta chain) was identified in a study of shared clonotypes between healthy human individuals. The CDR3 length is 14 residues. Germline CDR1 LNHDA, CDR2 SQIVND (reference sequence). V trimming: 4 bases; J trimming: 6 bases; junction bases outside the gene matches: 1. Concerning this clone itself: A much bigger clone sits one base away, suggesting this may be a read error.

The genomic DNA of each subset was split evenly across several immunoSEQ plates. Methods used by the authors: Filtering of immunoSEQ junctional sequences could not match full-length read filtering. Generated by immunoSEQ multiplex PCR, the TCRdb table keeps only in-frame clones and is missing some. V and J calls and clone size are those listed in that table; D and trimming were worked out from the DNA. The table has 950,000 to 1,200,000 clones, around three quarters seen once. The rearrangement joins TRBV19 to TRBJ2-2, with 11 bases matching TRBD1. Sequences were obtained from memory CD4+ T cells from PBMCs. Subset given: CD45RA-negative fraction. The clonotype comes from a man in his late teens or twenties in good health. Some clones in this sample may be carry-over from other donors' samples. CDR3 bases: TGTGCCAGTAGTAAGGGACAGGGGGCCGGGGAGCTGTTTTTT. Residues: CASSKGQGAGELFF. Using reference TRBV19 and TRBJ2-2 for the parts outside the CDR3, the full variable domain is DGGITQSPKYLFRKEGQNVTLSCEQNLNHDAMYWYRQDPGQGLRLIYYSQIVNDFQKGDIAEGYSVSREKKESFPLTVTSAQKNPTAFYLCASSKGQGAGELFFGEGSRLTVL.